Listed here are 21 T cell receptor beta chains from one sample, sequenced in a study of low-dose radiotherapy and immunotherapy resistance in tumors (dated 2022 in TCRdb). This specimen's time point label, interpreted: before trial treatment. Reads for this sample came from an Illumina MiniSeq. A roughly 19-cycle PCR with Phusion amplified the TCRs, pairing a constant-region primer with the adapter that was attached to the V primers. In-frame beta chains were kept once TCRdb had trimmed the public reads at Q25 with fastp and called clones with MiXCR. Duplicate CDR3 protein sequences are folded into a single record with the most common DNA and genes. Here the sample has some 45,000 distinct CDR3 sequences; approximately 12% occur a single time. The top ten clonotypes cover 6.2% of the sample. The source was PBMCs, collected before treatment. The receptors derive from a female donor with ovarian cancer.

This clonotype was counted ten times or more. CDR3 in amino acids: CASSLRGAETQYF. The DNA for the CDR3 is TGTGCCAGCAGCTTAAGGGGGGCAGAGACCCAGTACTTC. The chain couples TRBV13 to TRBJ2-5, with D tentatively TRBD1 or TRBD2 (6 bases each). CDR3 length: 13 residues. From germline, CDR1 is PRHDT and CDR2 FYEKMQ (reference sequence). V dropped 2 bases and J dropped 4 bases, with 8 bases sitting between them. The variable domain in full, completed from reference TRBV13 and TRBJ2-5, reads AAGVIQSPRHLIKEKRETATLKCYPIPRHDTVYWYQQGPGQDPQFLISFYEKMQSDKGSIPDRFSAQQFSDYHSELNMSSLELGDSALYFCASSLRGAETQYFGPGTRLLVL.

At least ten counts were recorded for this clonotype. The chain recombines TRBV11-1 with TRBJ2-7; D remains ambiguous. This CDR3 spans 14 amino acids. Trimming left V 5 bases short and J 0 bases short, with 11 bases between. Germline V gene data show CDR1 as SGHAT and CDR2 as FQDESV (reference sequence). In nucleotides, the CDR3 is TGTGCCAGCAGCCCTGACACTTTCTCCTACGAGCAGTACTTC. It is translated as CASSPDTFSYEQYF.

This clonotype has ten or more counts. The rearrangement uses TRBV30 and TRBJ1-2, with D unresolved. Germline V gene data show CDR1 as GTSNPN and CDR2 as SVGIG (reference sequence). The CDR3 loop spans 13 amino acids. V lost 0 bases and J lost 6, with 11 bases in between. The CDR3 protein is CAWSVRSGDGYTF. The DNA for the CDR3 is TGTGCCTGGAGTGTTAGGTCAGGTGATGGCTACACCTTC.

This clonotype was recorded many times. This sequence joins TRBV1 and TRBJ2-7; the listed D gene, TRBD2, was not tested against the DNA. TRBV1 is shown as a pseudogene. The CDR3 is 15 residues long. CDR3: CTSSRNGTRRDEQYF. CDR3 in DNA: TGCACCAGCAGCCGCAACGGGACTAGGAGGGACGAGCAGTACTTC.

This clonotype was counted at least ten times. The chain is built from TRBV2 and TRBJ2-1; the match to TRBD2 covers 7 bases. Trimming took 4 bases from V and 10 from J; bases not matched to a gene: 7. The CDR3 has 13 residues. Germline V gene data show CDR1 as SNHLY and CDR2 as FYNNEI. CDR3 loop: CASSGQLAAEQFF. In DNA, the CDR3 is TGTGCCAGCAGTGGACAGCTAGCGGCAGAGCAGTTCTTC.

This clonotype has a handful of counts. V is TRBV5-1 and J is TRBJ2-1; TRBD2 matches 15 bases. Germline lookup yields CDR1 SGHRS and CDR2 YFSETQ. V lost 6 bases to trimming and J lost 7 bases; unmatched junction nucleotides: 5. This CDR3 region has 15 residues. CDR3 in amino acids: CASKAGTSGGNEQFF. DNA for the CDR3: TGCGCCAGCAAGGCCGGGACTAGCGGGGGGAATGAGCAGTTCTTC.

In its sample, this clonotype was seen many times. J is TRBJ1-3 and V is TRBV20-1; 9 nucleotides line up with TRBD1. V shed 1 base and J 2 bases; nucleotides not matched to a gene: 6. This CDR3 spans 16 amino acids. Germline V CDR1 and CDR2: DFQATT, SNEGSKA (reference sequence). CDR3 nucleotides: TGCAGTGCTAGAGCTCCCGGACAGGGGACTGGAAACACCATATATTTT. Translating it yields CSARAPGQGTGNTIYF.

The sample holds many counts of this clonotype. The chain joins TRBV6-5 to TRBJ2-1, with D uncertain. Germline CDR1 is MNHEY and CDR2 is SVGAGI. The CDR3 length is 15 residues. With 8 bases removed from V and 0 bases from J, the gap between germline ends came to 14 bases. The CDR3 spells CASAPFDSSYNEQFF. CDR3 sequence (DNA): TGTGCCAGCGCGCCATTTGATAGCTCCTACAATGAGCAGTTCTTC.

This clonotype appeared many times. The chain uses TRBV2 and TRBJ2-2; 15 bases align to TRBD2. CDR3 length equals 13 residues. Losses at the gene ends were 8 bases for V and 9 bases for J; bases not matched to a gene: 1. From germline, CDR1 is SNHLY and CDR2 FYNNEI. CDR3 sequence (DNA): TGTGCCAGCGGGACTAGCGGGAGGAGGGAGCTGTTTTTT. Protein sequence: CASGTSGRRELFF.

Remarks on this clonotype: A read error likely explains this, since a far larger clone differs by one base. The conserved closing phenylalanine or tryptophan is absent in this CDR3, likely reflecting a read error. The chain couples TRBV7-6 to TRBJ2-7; the D is unclear. Germline values: CDR1 SGHVS, CDR2 FNYEAQ. The CDR3 contains 13 residues. V was cut by 6 bases and J by 0 bases, with 9 bases left in between. CDR3 sequence (DNA): TGTGCCAGCAGAGAAAGGAGCTCCTACGAGCAGTACTCC. Protein product: CASRERSSYEQYS.

This clonotype was picked up many times. V usage is TRBV29-1 and J usage is TRBJ2-1, with D perhaps TRBD1 or TRBD2 (5 bases each). Trimming cost V 6 bases and J 10 bases, with 16 bases left between them. Germline loops: CDR1 SQVTM, CDR2 ANQGSEA. The CDR3 length is 12 residues. The CDR3 DNA is TGCAGCGTCCCGGGACCATCAGGGGAGCAGTTCTTC. Amino acid sequence: CSVPGPSGEQFF.

The rearrangement uses TRBV2 and TRBJ2-1; TRBD1 might be the D (6 bases). The V end was cut by 7 bases, the J end by 6 bases, with 22 bases between. The CDR3 is made up of 16 amino acids. Germline-derived CDR1 and CDR2 are SNHLY and FYNNEI. CDR3 bases: TGTGCCAGCAACCCCGGGGTCCGGGCAGGGGTCAATGAGCAGTTCTTC. Its protein product is CASNPGVRAGVNEQFF.

This clonotype showed up many times. V usage is TRBV7-2 and J usage is TRBJ2-1; D perhaps matches TRBD1 (5 bases). CDR3 length: 14 residues. Per the germline V gene, CDR1 is SGHTA and CDR2 is FQGNSA. V was pared by 4 bases and J by 5 bases, with 12 bases between. CDR3 DNA sequence: TGTGCCAGCAGCTCTGTAGGGGCCCACAATGAGCAGTTCTTC. Its protein product is CASSSVGAHNEQFF.

CDR3 DNA: TGTGCCAGTAAGGACGGTCCAACAGTTTATGGCTACACCTTC. Its protein is CASKDGPTVYGYTF. The gene calls are TRBV19 and TRBJ1-2; no definite D call. Germline CDR1 reads LNHDA; CDR2 reads SQIVND (reference sequence). V was shortened by 7 bases and J by 5 bases, with 17 bases between the two germline ends. This CDR3 contains 14 residues. Full variable domain (missing parts from reference TRBV19 and TRBJ1-2): DGGITQSPKYLFRKEGQNVTLSCEQNLNHDAMYWYRQDPGQGLRLIYYSQIVNDFQKGDIAEGYSVSREKKESFPLTVTSAQKNPTAFYLCASKDGPTVYGYTFGSGTRLTVV.

This clonotype was recorded at least ten times. The chain combines TRBV5-1 with TRBJ2-7; perhaps TRBD2 as D (6 bases). In germline, CDR1 is SGHRS, CDR2 YFSETQ. Trimming pared 0 bases from V and 6 bases from J, leaving 7 bases between. The CDR3 extends over 12 amino acids. In DNA, the CDR3 is TGCGCCAGCAGCTTGGTCGGGGGCGAGCAGTACTTC. It encodes CASSLVGGEQYF.

With regard to this clonotype: It is unclear where the CDR3 begins or ends on the DNA, so no DNA is shown, and the CDR3 is as TCRdb lists it. The J gene is TRBJ2-2, the V gene TRBV12-3 or TRBV12-4; the table's TRBD1 call for D was not verified on the DNA. The CDR3 is 16 residues long, counting both termini. The CDR3 here is CASSPRAGGSGELFFF.

This clonotype has just a few counts. The chain joins TRBV7-3 to TRBJ2-7, with 8 bases lining up with TRBD1. The ends lost 2 bases at V and 6 bases at J; junction bases unmatched: 0. The germline V gene has CDR1 SGHTA and CDR2 FQGTGA. The CDR3 is 12 residues long. The CDR3 sequence is CASSLDRGEQYF. Here the CDR3 DNA reads TGTGCCAGCAGCTTAGACAGGGGCGAGCAGTACTTC.

This clonotype was counted a few times. This likely came from a read error, as a far larger clone is one base away. The chain is built from TRBV28 and TRBJ2-1; D is ambiguous. V was pared by 6 bases and J by 10 bases, with 19 bases between. The CDR3 consists of 14 residues. Germline values: CDR1 MDHEN, CDR2 SYDVKM. CDR3 nucleotides: TGTGCCAGCAGCTTGCTGGGGATAATCTACGAGCAGTTCTTC. This sequence encodes CASSLLGIIYEQFF.

This clonotype was counted ten times or more. J is TRBJ2-7 and V is TRBV2, with D possibly matching TRBD1 (6 bases). There are 13 residues in the CDR3. The V end lost 5 bases, the J end lost 7 bases, and 15 bases lay between the germline ends. The germline V gene encodes CDR1 SNHLY and CDR2 FYNNEI. The CDR3 nucleotides read TGTGCCAGCAGTTCCACCCCCAGGGGTGAGCAGTACTTC. This encodes CASSSTPRGEQYF. Looking up the rest from reference TRBV2 and TRBJ2-7 gives the full variable domain: EPEVTQTPSHQVTQMGQEVILRCVPISNHLYFYWYRQILGQKVEFLVSFYNNEISEKSEIFDDQFSVERPDGSNFTLKIRSTKLEDSAMYFCASSSTPRGEQYFGPGTRLTVT.

In this sample, this clonotype turned up many times. The chain employs TRBV2 and TRBJ2-3; TRBD2 matches 10 bases. The CDR3 totals 14 residues. Germline V gene data show CDR1 as SNHLY and CDR2 as FYNNEI. The V gene end was trimmed by 3 bases and the J gene end by 4 bases; junction bases not matched to a gene: 1. The chain's CDR3 is CASSDGLAADTQYF. In nucleotides, the CDR3 is TGTGCCAGCAGTGATGGACTAGCGGCAGATACGCAGTATTTT.

This clonotype has a count of ten or more. This chain joins TRBV19 and TRBJ2-5; D might be TRBD1 (6 bases). V was shortened by 6 bases and J by 2 bases, with 10 bases between the two germline ends. Germline-derived CDR1 and CDR2 are LNHDA and SQIVND (reference sequence). The CDR3 is 13 amino acids. CDR3 nucleotide sequence: TGTGCCAGTAGCCACAGGGTACAAGAGACCCAGTACTTC. It is translated as CASSHRVQETQYF.